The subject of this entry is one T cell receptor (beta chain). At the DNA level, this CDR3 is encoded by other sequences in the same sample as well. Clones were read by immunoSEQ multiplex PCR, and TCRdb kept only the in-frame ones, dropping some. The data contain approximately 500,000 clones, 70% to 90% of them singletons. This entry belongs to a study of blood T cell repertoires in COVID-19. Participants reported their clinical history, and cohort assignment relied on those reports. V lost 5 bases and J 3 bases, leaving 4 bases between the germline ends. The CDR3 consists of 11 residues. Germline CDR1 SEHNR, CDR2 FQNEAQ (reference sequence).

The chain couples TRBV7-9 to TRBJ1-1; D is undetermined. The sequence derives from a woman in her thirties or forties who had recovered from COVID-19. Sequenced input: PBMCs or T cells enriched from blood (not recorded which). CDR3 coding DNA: TGTGCCAGCAGCAGAGACACTGAAGCTTTCTTT. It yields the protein CASSRDTEAFF.